This T cell receptor (beta chain) was found in a study of CD8+CD57+ T cells in acquired aplastic anemia. At the level of the study: Quantities of DNA derived from sorted CD4+ and CD8+ cells averaged 3.2 ug. Overall study results and limits: The study identified under 30 CD8+ CDR3 sequences shared by patients and controls.

In regard to this clonotype: The antigen is undetermined.

Trimming cost V 3 bases and J 5 bases, with 14 bases left between them. This CDR3 has 14 residues. Germline V gene lookup returns CDR1 DFQATT and CDR2 SNEGSKA (reference sequence). In patients chosen for sequencing, flow cytometry had shown CD8+CD57+ cell expansion. Genomic DNA, serving as template, underwent TCR beta VDJ and CDR3 profiling. Via MiXCR, TCRdb re-called the reads, giving one row per CDR3 protein. The sample shows about 260,000 distinct CDR3 sequences, approximately 82% of them seen only once. The material sequenced was sorted CD4+, CD8+, or CD8+CD57+ T cells (not recorded which) from PBMCs. The TCR was taken from a human donor with aplastic anemia. The genes are TRBV20-1 and TRBJ2-1; D may be TRBD2 (6 bases). The CDR3 coding sequence is TGCAGTGCTAGTTCTGGGGGGTTAAACAATGAGCAGTTCTTC. Translation gives CSASSGGLNNEQFF.